These 9 T cell receptor beta chains share one sample of origin, sequenced in a study of CD8 T cells in ankylosing spondylitis. TCRdb itself ran the 5' RACE reads through MiXCR, one entry per CDR3 protein. This table has just over 150,000 distinct CDR3 sequences, approximately 20% appearing once. Sequencing used blood, either unsorted or a sorted T cell fraction (not recorded which). These receptors were obtained from a male donor with ankylosing spondylitis or in good health (not recorded which).

The chain links TRBV3-1 to TRBJ1-6, with 7 positions matching TRBD1. The CDR3 has 14 amino acids. V trimming: 4 bases; J trimming: 10 bases; junction bases outside the gene matches: 7. The germline CDR1 and CDR2 sequences are LGHDT and YNNKEL (reference sequence). CDR3 loop: CASSPRQGDSPLHF. CDR3 DNA sequence: TGTGCCAGCAGCCCCCGACAGGGTGACTCACCCCTCCACTTT. The whole variable domain, remainder taken from reference TRBV3-1 and TRBJ1-6, is DTAVSQTPKYLVTQMGNDKSIKCEQNLGHDTMYWYKQDSKKFLKIMFSYNNKELIINETVPNRFSPKSPDKAHLNLHINSLELGDSAVYFCASSPRQGDSPLHFGNGTRLTVT.

This clonotype was seen more than once but under ten times. The chain couples TRBV12-2 to TRBJ2-7; the D call TRBD2 from the table was never checked on the DNA. TRBV12-2 is classified as a pseudogene. The CDR3 length is 15 residues. CDR3 coding DNA: TGTGCAAGTCGCTTCGATGACGCGGGCCTCTACGAGCAGTACTTC. Translating gives CASRFDDAGLYEQYF.

The genes are TRBV5-1 and TRBJ2-2; no clear D. This CDR3 has 17 amino acids. Germline assignment: CDR1 SGHRS and CDR2 YFSETQ. Trimming stripped 1 base from V and 8 bases from J, with 21 bases between. The CDR3 loop reads CASSLSVATAPVGELFF. The CDR3 DNA follows: TGCGCCAGCAGCTTGTCAGTGGCGACTGCCCCCGTGGGGGAGCTGTTTTTT.

This clonotype was picked up a small number of times. The V gene is TRBV6-2 or TRBV6-3, the J gene TRBJ1-1; perhaps TRBD1 as D (6 bases). Germline values: CDR1 MNHEY, CDR2 SVGEGT. The CDR3 is 15 residues long. V was shortened by 2 bases and J by 0 bases, with 10 bases between the two germline ends. Here the CDR3 DNA reads TGTGCCAGCAGTTACCGTGGACAGATGAACACTGAAGCTTTCTTT. Residues: CASSYRGQMNTEAFF.

At least ten counts were recorded for this clonotype. The gene calls are TRBV20-1 and TRBJ1-1; D uncertain. The CDR3 length is 11 residues. Germline V gene data show CDR1 as DFQATT and CDR2 as SNEGSKA (reference sequence). Between the trimmed V and J ends, which lost 3 bases and 8 bases, there was a span of 10 bases. CDR3 sequence reads: CSARVVNEAFF. As DNA, the CDR3 is TGCAGTGCTAGGGTTGTGAACGAAGCTTTCTTT.

The V and J genes are TRBV20-1 and TRBJ2-1, with 14 bases matching TRBD2. Per the germline V gene, CDR1 is DFQATT and CDR2 is SNEGSKA (reference sequence). The V and J ends lost 4 bases and 0 bases, in that order; junction bases with no gene match: 11. The CDR3 is 19 residues long. Here the CDR3 DNA reads TGCAGTGCTAAATGGACTAGCGGGAGGAACCCAAGCTCCTACAATGAGCAGTTCTTC. It specifies CSAKWTSGRNPSSYNEQFF.

This chain links TRBV5-5 with TRBJ1-1; D may be TRBD1 (6 bases). Trimming took off 3 bases at V and 3 bases at J, with 6 bases between the two ends. Germline CDR1 reads SGHKS; CDR2 reads YYEKEE (reference sequence). This CDR3 comprises 12 residues. CDR3 amino acids: CASSYRDTEAFF. The CDR3 DNA reads as TGTGCCAGCAGCTACAGGGACACTGAAGCTTTCTTT.

This clonotype was picked up a small number of times. The CDR3 DNA is TGCAGTGCTAGAGGCAAACCCCGGAGCTCCTACAATGAGCAGTTCTTC. It yields the protein CSARGKPRSSYNEQFF. The chain carries TRBV20-1 and TRBJ2-1; D uncertain. Germline V lookup: CDR1 DFQATT, CDR2 SNEGSKA (reference sequence). V dropped 1 base and J dropped 0 bases, with 13 bases sitting between them. This CDR3 contains 16 residues.

This clonotype was detected only a few times. The V and J genes are TRBV10-3 and TRBJ1-3, with D uncertain. This CDR3 spans 16 amino acids. With 3 bases removed from V and 4 bases from J, the gap between germline ends came to 16 bases. Germline CDR1 and CDR2: ENHRY and SYGVKD. CDR3 in amino acids: CAISDPGKGGGNTIYF. The CDR3 DNA reads TGTGCCATCAGTGACCCCGGGAAGGGAGGCGGAAACACCATATATTTT.